This paragraph covers one T cell receptor (beta chain) sequence. Its target is unknown. This record comes from a study of CD8+ T cells in alopecia areata. Treatment of the sample: oral pan-JAK inhibitor, 5-10 mg twice daily. Extraction and reverse transcription of RNA yielded cDNA as the sequencing template. Some clones are missing from TCRdb's copy, which holds only in-frame ones; the method was immunoSEQ multiplex PCR. Seen here are 200,000 to 250,000 clones, 64% observed once, and the top ten hold 4% to 5%. The study, taken as a whole, reports: Scalp clonality, along with expanded CD8+ clones among the top 100, was significantly decreased by tofacitinib. Scalp sample data also include resident alphabeta T cells from normal skin. Any link of baseline CD8+ expansion to response, resting on one nonresponder, remains uncertain.

Germline CDR1 reads GTSNPN; CDR2 reads SVGIG (reference sequence). Trimming pared 1 base from V and 2 bases from J, leaving 17 bases between. The CDR3 loop spans 16 amino acids. The chain has TRBV30 and TRBJ1-2; the D gene is possibly TRBD1 (6 bases). The sequence was obtained from a human donor with alopecia areata. The sample was CD4+ T cells sorted from blood, taken at week 4, from a patient treated with tofacitinib. Written as DNA, the CDR3 is TGTGCCTGGAGTGCACCGACCCCGAGGGGGAACTATGGCTACACCTTC. It yields the protein CAWSAPTPRGNYGYTF. The full variable domain, completed using reference TRBV30 and TRBJ1-2, is SQTIHQWPATLVQPVGSPLSLECTVEGTSNPNLYWYRQAAGRGLQLLFYSVGIGQISSEVPQNLSASRPQDRQFILSSKKLLLSDSGFYLCAWSAPTPRGNYGYTFGSGTRLTVV.